The rows below give T cell receptor beta chains drawn from one sample of a study of T-cell reconstitution after alpha-beta-depleted transplantation in children. MiXCR, run by TCRdb on the PCR reads, gives a single entry per CDR3 protein. There are some 140,000 distinct CDR3 sequences in the sample; 8% to 10% occur only once, and about 24% lies in the top ten. The sample in question was PBMCs, mostly from graft donor cells, obtained 180 days after TCRalphabeta/CD19-depleted stem cell transplant. Receptors were obtained from a girl under three years old who had a stem cell transplant for combined immunodeficiency, so the T cells may come from the graft donor. CDR3s include the opening cysteine and the closing phenylalanine or tryptophan. Fields, in order: V gene, J gene, clone size, D gene, CDR3 protein, CDR3 DNA. D genes are given only for firm matches. Size is omitted from some rows. Given values are once, few, many or a class for expanded clones.

V: TRBV2; J: TRBJ2-2; size: few; D: .; CDR3: CASSQGESGELFF; DNA: TGTGCCAGCAGCCAAGGGGAGTCCGGGGAGCTGTTTTTT
V: TRBV20-1; J: TRBJ2-3; size: .; D: TRBD2; CDR3: CSARLADTDTQYF; DNA: TGCAGTGCTAGACTAGCGGACACAGATACGCAGTATTTT
V: TRBV5-1; J: TRBJ2-2; size: .; D: TRBD1; CDR3: CASSLAYGQGVNTGELFF; DNA: TGCGCCAGCAGCTTGGCCTACGGGCAGGGGGTCAACACCGGGGAGCTGTTTTTT
V: TRBV12-3/TRBV12-4; J: TRBJ2-3; size: many; D: .; CDR3: CASSFGSITDTQYF; DNA: TGTGCCAGCAGTTTCGGCAGTATCACAGATACGCAGTATTTT
V: TRBV4-3; J: TRBJ2-1; size: few; D: .; CDR3: CASSQAGTAYNEQFF; DNA: TGCGCCAGCAGCCAAGCCGGGACTGCCTACAATGAGCAGTTCTTC
V: TRBV12-3/TRBV12-4; J: TRBJ2-7; size: few; D: .; CDR3: CASSSRYHTGTYEQYF; DNA: TGTGCCAGCAGTTCTAGGTACCATACAGGTACCTACGAGCAGTACTTC
V: TRBV6-2/TRBV6-3; J: TRBJ1-4; size: few; D: .; CDR3: CASSSPMGATNEKLFF; DNA: TGTGCCAGCAGTTCCCCCATGGGGGCAACTAATGAAAAACTGTTTTTT
V: TRBV27; J: TRBJ1-6; size: few; D: .; CDR3: CASSLGQGVSSPLHF; DNA: TGTGCCAGCAGTTTAGGGCAGGGTGTTAGTTCACCCCTCCACTTT
V: TRBV29-1; J: TRBJ1-4; size: many; D: .; CDR3: CSVGGRANEKLFF; DNA: TGCAGCGTTGGAGGCAGGGCTAATGAAAAACTGTTTTTT
V: TRBV10-3; J: TRBJ2-6; size: many; D: .; CDR3: CAIRGSISGANVLTF; DNA: TGTGCCATCCGGGGCAGTATCTCTGGGGCCAACGTCCTGACTTTC
V: TRBV10-3; J: TRBJ1-1; size: many; D: .; CDR3: CAISESGQLNTEAFF; DNA: TGTGCCATCAGTGAGTCCGGACAGCTGAACACTGAAGCTTTCTTT
V: TRBV5-1; J: TRBJ2-3; size: .; D: TRBD2; CDR3: CASSLAGTSSTDTQYF; DNA: TGCGCCAGCAGCTTGGCCGGGACTAGCAGCACAGATACGCAGTATTTT
V: TRBV18; J: TRBJ1-5; size: few; D: TRBD1; CDR3: CASSSGGGNQPQHF; DNA: TGTGCCAGCTCATCAGGGGGGGGCAATCAGCCCCAGCATTTT
V: TRBV29-1; J: TRBJ2-6; size: few; D: TRBD1; CDR3: CSVKTGSFSGANVLTF; DNA: TGCAGCGTTAAGACAGGGTCCTTCTCTGGGGCCAACGTCCTGACTTTC
V: TRBV3-1; J: TRBJ2-7; size: few; D: TRBD2; CDR3: CASSQDSGGNSYEQYF; DNA: TGTGCCAGCAGCCAAGATAGCGGGGGGAATTCCTACGAGCAGTACTTC
V: TRBV4-3; J: TRBJ1-1; size: few; D: .; CDR3: CASSQSPTWGGNTEAFF; DNA: TGCGCCAGCAGCCAATCCCCCACGTGGGGGGGGAACACTGAAGCTTTCTTT
V: TRBV7-2; J: TRBJ2-3; size: few; D: .; CDR3: CASSLVVASTDTQYF; DNA: TGTGCCAGCAGCTTAGTGGTGGCTAGCACAGATACGCAGTATTTT
V: TRBV5-1; J: TRBJ1-5; size: few; D: .; CDR3: CASSLAGESNQPQHF; DNA: TGCGCCAGCAGCTTGGCGGGTGAAAGCAATCAGCCCCAGCATTTT
V: TRBV29-1; J: TRBJ1-1; size: many; D: TRBD1; CDR3: CSVDRGTEAFF; DNA: TGCAGCGTTGACAGGGGGACTGAAGCTTTCTTT
V: TRBV20-1; J: TRBJ2-5; size: few; D: TRBD2; CDR3: CSASSHRTSGQETQYF; DNA: TGCAGTGCTAGCTCTCATCGGACTAGCGGCCAAGAGACCCAGTACTTC
V: TRBV7-2; J: TRBJ2-5; size: .; D: TRBD1; CDR3: CASSINGQGAEETQYF; DNA: TGTGCCAGCAGCATAAACGGACAGGGGGCAGAAGAGACCCAGTACTTC
V: TRBV10-2; J: TRBJ2-7; size: few; D: .; CDR3: CASSLIAYEQYF; DNA: TGCGCCAGCAGTTTGATTGCCTACGAGCAGTACTTC
V: TRBV4-3; J: TRBJ1-2; size: many; D: .; CDR3: CASSQDPGFNYGYTF; DNA: TGCGCCAGCAGCCAAGATCCGGGTTTTAACTATGGCTACACCTTC
V: TRBV7-3; J: TRBJ1-2; size: .; D: TRBD1; CDR3: CASSTSGTGSSYTF; DNA: TGTGCCAGCAGCACCTCCGGGACAGGGAGTAGCTACACCTTC
V: TRBV12-3/TRBV12-4; J: TRBJ2-7; size: many; D: TRBD2; CDR3: CASSLGLAHEQYF; DNA: TGTGCCAGCAGTTTAGGACTAGCCCACGAGCAGTACTTC
V: TRBV28; J: TRBJ1-5; size: few; D: TRBD1; CDR3: CASSWDSRYSNQPQHF; DNA: TGTGCCAGCAGTTGGGACAGCCGATATAGCAATCAGCCCCAGCATTTT
V: TRBV20-1; J: TRBJ1-4; size: .; D: TRBD1; CDR3: CSAPTRQGTGKLFF; DNA: TGCAGTGCTCCAACTAGACAGGGTACCGGAAAACTGTTTTTT
V: TRBV27; J: TRBJ2-1; size: .; D: .; CDR3: CASSSGVEQFF; DNA: TGTGCCAGCAGTTCGGGAGTTGAGCAGTTCTTC
V: TRBV5-5; J: TRBJ1-1; size: many; D: .; CDR3: CASAFGEAYTEAFF; DNA: TGTGCCAGCGCCTTCGGGGAGGCGTACACTGAAGCTTTCTTT
V: TRBV20-1; J: TRBJ2-7; size: .; D: .; CDR3: CSASSTYEQYF; DNA: TGCAGTGCTAGCAGTACTTACGAGCAGTACTTC
V: TRBV7-8; J: TRBJ1-2; size: few; D: TRBD1; CDR3: CASSQGVGRGSPFYGYTF; DNA: TGTGCCAGCAGCCAGGGGGTCGGAAGGGGCAGCCCCTTCTATGGCTACACCTTC
V: TRBV20-1; J: TRBJ2-3; size: few; D: .; CDR3: CSAFILPGLDTQYF; DNA: TGCAGTGCTTTCATTCTCCCGGGACTAGATACGCAGTATTTT
V: TRBV5-1; J: TRBJ1-2; size: .; D: .; CDR3: CASSLGGVARGYTF; DNA: TGCGCCAGCAGTTTGGGAGGAGTGGCAAGGGGCTACACCTTC
V: TRBV20-1; J: TRBJ1-2; size: few; D: TRBD1; CDR3: CSARETGGGGYTF; DNA: TGCAGTGCTAGAGAAACAGGGGGCGGTGGCTACACCTTC
V: TRBV5-4; J: TRBJ2-2; size: .; D: TRBD2; CDR3: CASRGDYANTGELFF; DNA: TGTGCCAGCAGGGGGGACTACGCGAACACCGGGGAGCTGTTTTTT
V: TRBV20-1; J: TRBJ2-3; size: few; D: TRBD1; CDR3: CSARDRGTGGYTDTQYF; DNA: TGCAGTGCTAGAGATAGGGGGACAGGGGGTTACACAGATACGCAGTATTTT
V: TRBV20-1; J: TRBJ2-4; size: .; D: TRBD2; CDR3: CSARGAGTSWGNIQYF; DNA: TGCAGTGCTAGAGGGGCGGGGACTAGCTGGGGAAACATTCAGTACTTC
V: TRBV5-1; J: TRBJ2-5; size: .; D: TRBD1; CDR3: CASSFDRGVRETQYF; DNA: TGCGCCAGCAGCTTTGACAGGGGAGTGAGGGAGACCCAGTACTTC
V: TRBV12-5; J: TRBJ2-1; size: .; D: .; CDR3: CASETRNEQFF; DNA: TGTGCTAGTGAGACCCGCAATGAGCAGTTCTTC
V: TRBV29-1; J: TRBJ2-7; size: many; D: .; CDR3: CSVDDGKHYEQYF; DNA: TGCAGCGTTGATGACGGGAAACACTACGAGCAGTACTTC
V: TRBV9; J: TRBJ2-7; size: once; D: TRBD2; CDR3: CASSRGGTPNYEQYF; DNA: TGTGCCAGCAGCCGGGGGGGCACTCCGAACTACGAGCAGTACTTC
V: TRBV20-1; J: TRBJ1-2; size: .; D: .; CDR3: CSAPSTASSYGYTF; DNA: TGCAGTGCACCTTCGACAGCCTCTAGCTATGGCTACACCTTC
V: TRBV24-1; J: TRBJ2-7; size: .; D: .; CDR3: CATSGRDGEYF; DNA: TGTGCCACCAGTGGCCGGGACGGGGAGTACTTC
V: TRBV20-1; J: TRBJ2-1; size: .; D: .; CDR3: CSASLSAYNEQFF; DNA: TGCAGTGCTAGCTTGTCGGCGTACAATGAGCAGTTCTTC
V: TRBV12-3/TRBV12-4; J: TRBJ2-4; size: few; D: TRBD2; CDR3: CASSPGRENIQYF; DNA: TGTGCCAGCAGTCCGGGGAGGGAAAACATTCAGTACTTC